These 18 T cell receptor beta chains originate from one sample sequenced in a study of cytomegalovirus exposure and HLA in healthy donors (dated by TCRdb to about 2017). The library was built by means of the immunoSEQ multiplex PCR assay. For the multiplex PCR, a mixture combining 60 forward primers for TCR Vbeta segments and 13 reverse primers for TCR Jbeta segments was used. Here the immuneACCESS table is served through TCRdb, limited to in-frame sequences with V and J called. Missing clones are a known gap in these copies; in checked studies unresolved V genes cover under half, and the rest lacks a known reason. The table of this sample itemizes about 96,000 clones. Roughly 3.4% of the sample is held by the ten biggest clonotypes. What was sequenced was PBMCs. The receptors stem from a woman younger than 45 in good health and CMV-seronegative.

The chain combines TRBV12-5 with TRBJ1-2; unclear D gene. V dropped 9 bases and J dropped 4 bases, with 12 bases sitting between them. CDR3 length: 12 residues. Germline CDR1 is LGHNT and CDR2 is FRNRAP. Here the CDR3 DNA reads TGTGCTAGCTCCGGGTCCTCCTATGGCTACACCTTC. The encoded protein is CASSGSSYGYTF.

Written as DNA, the CDR3 is TGTGCATTGGACAGCAGCTCCTACAATGAGCAGTTCTTC. This codes for CALDSSSYNEQFF. The chain employs TRBV30 and TRBJ2-1, with a tentative D call TRBD1 (6 bases). The CDR3 length is 13 residues. Germline V gene sequence: CDR1 GTSNPN, CDR2 SVGIG (reference sequence).

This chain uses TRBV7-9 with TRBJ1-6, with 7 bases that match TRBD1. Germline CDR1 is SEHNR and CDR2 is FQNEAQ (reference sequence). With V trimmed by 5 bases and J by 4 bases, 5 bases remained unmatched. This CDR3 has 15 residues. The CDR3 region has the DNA TGTGCCAGCAGCCGCTCGGGACAGTATAATTCACCCCTCCACTTT. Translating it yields CASSRSGQYNSPLHF.

The CDR3 DNA is TGTGCCAGCAGGGGTCTGGCGGGGGGTTACGAGCAGTACTTC. Protein: CASRGLAGGYEQYF. The chain combines TRBV6-5 with TRBJ2-7; 8 nucleotides agree with TRBD2. Germline trimming cut 6 bases from V and 4 bases from J; bases unmatched to any gene: 8. This CDR3 has 14 residues. Per the germline V gene, CDR1 is MNHEY and CDR2 is SVGAGI.

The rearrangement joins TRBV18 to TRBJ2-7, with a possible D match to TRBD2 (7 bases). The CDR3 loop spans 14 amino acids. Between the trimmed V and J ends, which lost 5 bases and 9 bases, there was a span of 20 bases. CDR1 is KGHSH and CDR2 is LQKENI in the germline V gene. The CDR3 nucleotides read TGTGCCAGCTCAATCGGAGGGGGGGGTGCGGCGCAGTACTTC. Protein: CASSIGGGGAAQYF.

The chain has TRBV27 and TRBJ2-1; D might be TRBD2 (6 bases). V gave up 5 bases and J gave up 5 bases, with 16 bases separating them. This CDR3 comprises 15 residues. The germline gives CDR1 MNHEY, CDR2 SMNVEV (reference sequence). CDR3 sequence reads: CASSRAPGVNNEQFF. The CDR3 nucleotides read TGTGCCAGCAGTAGGGCCCCGGGAGTTAACAATGAGCAGTTCTTC.

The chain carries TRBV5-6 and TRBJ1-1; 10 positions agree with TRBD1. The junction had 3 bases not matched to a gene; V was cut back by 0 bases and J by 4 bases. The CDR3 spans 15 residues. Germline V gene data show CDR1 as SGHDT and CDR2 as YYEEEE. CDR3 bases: TGTGCCAGCAGCTTGGGACAGGGGGCCGGCACTGAAGCTTTCTTT. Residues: CASSLGQGAGTEAFF.

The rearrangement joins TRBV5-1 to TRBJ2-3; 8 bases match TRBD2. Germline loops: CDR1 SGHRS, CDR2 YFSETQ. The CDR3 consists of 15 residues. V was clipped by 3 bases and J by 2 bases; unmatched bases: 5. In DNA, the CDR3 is TGCGCCAGCAGCTCGAGCGGGGGTAACACAGATACGCAGTATTTT. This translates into CASSSSGGNTDTQYF. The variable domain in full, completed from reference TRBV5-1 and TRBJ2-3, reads KAGVTQTPRYLIKTRGQQVTLSCSPISGHRSVSWYQQTPGQGLQFLFEYFSETQRNKGNFPGRFSGRQFSNSRSEMNVSTLELGDSALYLCASSSSGGNTDTQYFGPGTRLTVL.

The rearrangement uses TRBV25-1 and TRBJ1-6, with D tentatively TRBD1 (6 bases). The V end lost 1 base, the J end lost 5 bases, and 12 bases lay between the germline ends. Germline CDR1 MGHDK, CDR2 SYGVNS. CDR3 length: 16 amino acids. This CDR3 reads CASSELTGQNNSPLHF. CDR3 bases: TGTGCCAGCAGTGAATTAACAGGACAGAATAATTCACCCCTCCACTTT.

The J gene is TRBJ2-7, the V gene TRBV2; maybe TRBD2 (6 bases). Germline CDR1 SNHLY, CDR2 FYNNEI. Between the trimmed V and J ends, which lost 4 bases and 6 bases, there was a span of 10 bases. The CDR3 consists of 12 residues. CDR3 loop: CASSGRGGEQYF. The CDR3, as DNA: TGTGCCAGCAGTGGGAGGGGTGGCGAGCAGTACTTC.

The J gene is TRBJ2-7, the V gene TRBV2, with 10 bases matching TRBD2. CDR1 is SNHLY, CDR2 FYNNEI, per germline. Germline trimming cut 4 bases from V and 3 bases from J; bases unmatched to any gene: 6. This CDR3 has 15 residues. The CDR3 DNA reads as TGTGCCAGCAGTGGGCCTAGCGGGGGAAACTACGAGCAGTACTTC. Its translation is CASSGPSGGNYEQYF.

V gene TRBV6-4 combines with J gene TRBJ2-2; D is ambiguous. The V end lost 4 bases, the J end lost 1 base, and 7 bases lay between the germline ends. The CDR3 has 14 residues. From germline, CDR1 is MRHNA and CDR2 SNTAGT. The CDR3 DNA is TGTGCCAGCAGTGTTTCAGGGAACACCGGGGAGCTGTTTTTT. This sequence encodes CASSVSGNTGELFF.

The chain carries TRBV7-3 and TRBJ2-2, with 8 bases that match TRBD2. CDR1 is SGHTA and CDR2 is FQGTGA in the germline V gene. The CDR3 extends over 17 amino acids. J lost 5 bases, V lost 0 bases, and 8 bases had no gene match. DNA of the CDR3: TGTGCCAGCAGCTTAACCCCCCGGGAGGGCCAAACCGGGGAGCTGTTTTTT. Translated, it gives CASSLTPREGQTGELFF.

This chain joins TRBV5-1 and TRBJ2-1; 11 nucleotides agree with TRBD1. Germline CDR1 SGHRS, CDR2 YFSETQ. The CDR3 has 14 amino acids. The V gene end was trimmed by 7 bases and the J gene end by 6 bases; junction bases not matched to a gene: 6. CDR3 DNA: TGCGCCAGCGAAACCGGGACAGGGGGCAATGAGCAGTTCTTC. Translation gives CASETGTGGNEQFF. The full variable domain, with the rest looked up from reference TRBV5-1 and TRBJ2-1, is KAGVTQTPRYLIKTRGQQVTLSCSPISGHRSVSWYQQTPGQGLQFLFEYFSETQRNKGNFPGRFSGRQFSNSRSEMNVSTLELGDSALYLCASETGTGGNEQFFGPGTRLTVL.

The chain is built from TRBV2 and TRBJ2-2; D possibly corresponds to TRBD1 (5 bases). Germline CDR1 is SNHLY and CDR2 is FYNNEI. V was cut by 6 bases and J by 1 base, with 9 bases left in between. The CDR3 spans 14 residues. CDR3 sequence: CASRLTGNTGELFF. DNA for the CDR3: TGTGCCAGCAGGCTTACAGGGAACACCGGGGAGCTGTTTTTT.

The CDR3 DNA sequence: TGTGCCAGCACCACCACAACCCTGCGGGAGAATGAGCAGTTCTTC. It encodes CASTTTTLRENEQFF. This chain links TRBV28 with TRBJ2-1; TRBD2 agrees at 7 bases. With 7 bases clipped from V and 7 bases from J, the junction kept 13 bases outside the gene matches. The length of the CDR3 is 15 residues. Germline assignment: CDR1 MDHEN and CDR2 SYDVKM.

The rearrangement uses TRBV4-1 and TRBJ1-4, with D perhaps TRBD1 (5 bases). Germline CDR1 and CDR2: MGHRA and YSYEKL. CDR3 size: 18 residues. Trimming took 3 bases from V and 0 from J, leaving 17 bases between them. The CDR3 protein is CASSHLLDPTATNEKLFF. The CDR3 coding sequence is TGCGCCAGCAGCCACCTACTGGACCCGACAGCAACTAATGAAAAACTGTTTTTT.

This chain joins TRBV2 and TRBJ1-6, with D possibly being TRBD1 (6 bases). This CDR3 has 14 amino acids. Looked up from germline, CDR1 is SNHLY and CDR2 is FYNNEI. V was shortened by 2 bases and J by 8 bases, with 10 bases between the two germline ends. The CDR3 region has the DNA TGTGCCAGCAGTGAACAGGGGATACATTCACCCCTCCACTTT. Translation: CASSEQGIHSPLHF.